The 29 T cell receptor beta chains presented below share a single source sample, sequenced in a study of human T cells and chemical hapten exposure. MiXCR, run by TCRdb on the 5' RACE reads, gives a single entry per CDR3 protein. Of about 140,000 distinct CDR3 sequences detected, around 4% appear once; the ten largest clones hold around 1.4%. Total RNA extraction was carried out from unfractionated whole blood. Receptor source: a female donor in good health.

A few counts support this clonotype. The V call is TRBV18, the J call TRBJ2-3; D might be TRBD1 (6 bases). V was clipped by 5 bases and J by 2 bases, with 11 bases between them. Germline assignment: CDR1 KGHSH and CDR2 LQKENI. This CDR3 is built from 14 residues. The CDR3 nucleotides are TGTGCCAGCTCAGACAGGTTTTCCACAGATACGCAGTATTTT. Translating gives CASSDRFSTDTQYF.

The table lists this clonotype with many counts. This chain links TRBV11-2 with TRBJ2-3; possibly TRBD1 for D (7 bases). Trimming cost V 4 bases and J 4 bases, with 12 bases left between them. CDR3 length equals 14 residues. CDR1 SGHAT and CDR2 FQNNGV come from the germline V gene. CDR3 nucleotides: TGTGCCAGCAGCTCCCAGGGGGGAGCAGATACGCAGTATTTT. Translation gives CASSSQGGADTQYF.

This clonotype was observed a handful of times. Since a much larger clone is just one base distant, this may be a read error. This chain joins TRBV20-1 and TRBJ2-7; D is possibly TRBD1 or TRBD2 (5 bases each). Between the trimmed V and J ends, which lost 6 bases and 3 bases, there was a span of 18 bases. The CDR3 loop spans 14 amino acids. Germline CDR1 reads DFQATT; CDR2 reads SNEGSKA (reference sequence). CDR3 loop: CSAHAGTAVYEQYF. The DNA for the CDR3 is TGCAGTGCGCACGCAGGGACGGCCGTCTACGAGCAGTACTTC.

Points on this clonotype: A much larger clone lies a single base off, so this may be a read error. The chain joins TRBV29-1 to TRBJ1-5; possibly TRBD1 for D (5 bases). V lost 4 bases and J lost 3, with 10 bases in between. Germline loops: CDR1 SQVTM, CDR2 ANQGSEA. This CDR3 has 13 amino acids. The CDR3 nucleotides are TGCAGCGTTGGGGACGCGAACAATCAGCCCCAGCATTTT. Protein sequence: CSVGDANNQPQHF.

This clonotype was observed many times. V and J are TRBV29-1 and TRBJ1-1; unclear D gene. The CDR3 spans 12 residues. Germline V CDR1 and CDR2: SQVTM, ANQGSEA. Between the trimmed V and J ends, which lost 4 bases and 5 bases, there was a span of 11 bases. CDR3 DNA: TGCAGCGTTGTTCCGGGGAGTACTGAAGCTTTCTTT. It codes for CSVVPGSTEAFF.

This clonotype turned up a few times. A much larger clone sits a single nucleotide away, making a read error possible. V and J are TRBV20-1 and TRBJ1-2; no reliable D call. CDR3 length: 10 amino acids. CDR1 and CDR2 from the germline V gene are DFQATT and SNEGSKA (reference sequence). CDR3 DNA: TGCACCGCCCCCGGAGATGGCTACACCTTC. Its protein is CTAPGDGYTF.

This clonotype appeared many times. V usage is TRBV7-9 and J usage is TRBJ2-3, with TRBD2 identical over 7 bases. After removal of 5 bases from V and 4 bases from J, the junction contained 9 bases not matched to a gene. The CDR3 runs 15 residues. Per the germline V gene, CDR1 is SEHNR and CDR2 is FQNEAQ (reference sequence). Here the CDR3 reads CASSPGSGVSDTQYF. DNA for the CDR3: TGTGCCAGCAGCCCCGGGAGCGGGGTTTCAGATACGCAGTATTTT. Full variable domain (rest looked up from reference TRBV7-9 and TRBJ2-3): DTGVSQNPRHKITKRGQNVTFRCDPISEHNRLYWYRQTLGQGPEFLTYFQNEAQLEKSRLLSDRFSAERPKGSFSTLEIQRTEQGDSAMYLCASSPGSGVSDTQYFGPGTRLTVL.

This clonotype was picked up many times. The chain links TRBV10-3 to TRBJ2-1, with TRBD2 matching over 9 bases. The CDR3 covers 15 residues. CDR1 is ENHRY and CDR2 is SYGVKD in the germline V gene. The trim removed 4 bases at V and 2 bases at J, leaving 3 bases unmatched. The CDR3 is CAISVSGGTYNEQFF. The DNA of the CDR3 is TGTGCCATCAGTGTGAGCGGGGGGACCTACAATGAGCAGTTCTTC.

This clonotype was seen more than once but under ten times. Possible read error: a much larger clone is one base away. This chain links TRBV20-1 with TRBJ1-5; D gene unclear. The CDR3 is 14 amino acids. The V gene's germline CDR1 is DFQATT and CDR2 SNEGSKA (reference sequence). This CDR3 reads CSARDGVDYQPQNF. The DNA of the CDR3 is TGCAGTGCTAGAGATGGGGTTGACTACCAGCCCCAGAATTTT.

This clonotype was seen repeatedly, ten times or more. The V and J genes are TRBV6-2 or TRBV6-3 and TRBJ1-5, with TRBD1 as a possible D gene (6 bases). The CDR3 length is 17 residues. Germline V gene data show CDR1 as MNHEY and CDR2 as SVGEGT. Trimming took off 5 bases at V and 1 base at J, with 18 bases between the two ends. DNA for the CDR3: TGTGCCAGCAGTCCTCGAACCACAGGGCGCAGCAATCAGCCCCAGCATTTT. It specifies CASSPRTTGRSNQPQHF.

This clonotype has ten or more counts. The chain combines TRBV19 with TRBJ2-5; no reliable D call. The V gene's germline CDR1 is LNHDA and CDR2 SQIVND (reference sequence). Trimming pared 5 bases from V and 0 bases from J, leaving 10 bases between. The CDR3 spans 14 residues. Here the CDR3 DNA reads TGTGCCAGTAGTCCGCGACCGTACCAAGAGACCCAGTACTTC. It yields the protein CASSPRPYQETQYF.

This clonotype has ten or more counts. The chain employs TRBV27 and TRBJ1-3; D is unresolved. This CDR3 is 13 amino acids long. Germline-derived CDR1 and CDR2 are MNHEY and SMNVEV (reference sequence). Deletions cut 9 bases from V and 0 bases from J, with 9 bases between. The CDR3 bases are TGTGCCAGTGGTCGGGTCTCTGGAAACACCATATATTTT. It is translated as CASGRVSGNTIYF.

This clonotype has ten or more counts. The chain links TRBV9 to TRBJ2-2; 8 bases are a match to TRBD2. Trimming took 2 bases from V and 4 from J; bases not matched to a gene: 7. Germline V gene data show CDR1 as SGDLS and CDR2 as YYNGEE. This CDR3 is built from 16 residues. The CDR3: CASSVGYAGGTGELFF. Here the CDR3 DNA reads TGTGCCAGCAGCGTTGGTTATGCGGGGGGCACCGGGGAGCTGTTTTTT.

Many counts were recorded for this clonotype. The rearrangement links TRBV7-2 to TRBJ2-7, with 9 bases fitting TRBD1. Germline V gene sequence: CDR1 SGHTA, CDR2 FQGNSA. CDR3 length equals 15 residues. Unmatched junction bases numbered 6, after V lost 2 bases and J lost 4 bases. CDR3: CASSLMGQGRYEQYF. The CDR3 DNA sequence: TGTGCCAGCAGCTTAATGGGACAGGGACGTTACGAGCAGTACTTC.

In this sample, this clonotype turned up many times. CDR3 loop: CASKPLRGTNTEAFF. The CDR3, as DNA: TGTGCCAGCAAACCCCTCAGGGGGACGAACACTGAAGCTTTCTTT. The V call is TRBV11-2, the J call TRBJ1-1; 7 nucleotides match TRBD1. The ends lost 7 bases at V and 1 base at J; junction bases unmatched: 9. CDR1 is SGHAT, CDR2 FQNNGV, per germline. The CDR3 has 15 amino acids.

This clonotype was detected ten times or more. CDR3 sequence reads: CASSLTSGGPSTDTQYF. The CDR3 nucleotides are TGTGCCAGCAGCTTGACTAGCGGGGGCCCTAGCACAGATACGCAGTATTTT. The V gene is TRBV7-2, the J gene TRBJ2-3; TRBD2 matches at 12 bases. CDR3 length equals 17 residues. Trimming took 3 bases from V and 0 from J; bases not matched to a gene: 4. CDR1 is SGHTA, CDR2 FQGNSA, per germline.

The CDR3 DNA reads as TGTGCCACCAAACAGGGGAGTGCGGAAAAACTGTTTTTT. Translating gives CATKQGSAEKLFF. V is TRBV12-3 or TRBV12-4 and J is TRBJ1-4; 7 bases line up with TRBD1. V shed 10 bases, J shed 8 bases, and the junction held 10 bases outside the gene matches. CDR3 size: 13 residues.

This clonotype has a count of ten or more. The CDR3 nucleotides are TGTGCCAGCAGTCCGTTGGGGGCGCGGGCTTTCTTT. As protein: CASSPLGARAFF. The gene calls are TRBV12-3 or TRBV12-4 and TRBJ1-1; D perhaps matches TRBD1 (6 bases). The CDR3 has 12 residues. Deletions cut 5 bases from V and 11 bases from J, with 15 bases between.

This clonotype appeared many times. The genes are TRBV13 and TRBJ2-7; 7 bases are a match to TRBD2. CDR1 and CDR2 from the germline V gene are PRHDT and FYEKMQ (reference sequence). The CDR3 runs to 15 residues. V trimming: 5 bases; J trimming: 0 bases; junction bases outside the gene matches: 7. The CDR3 coding sequence is TGTGCCAGCAGCATTGGACGGACTAGCTCCTACGAGCAGTACTTC. Translation gives CASSIGRTSSYEQYF. The full variable domain, rest sourced from reference TRBV13 and TRBJ2-7, is AAGVIQSPRHLIKEKRETATLKCYPIPRHDTVYWYQQGPGQDPQFLISFYEKMQSDKGSIPDRFSAQQFSDYHSELNMSSLELGDSALYFCASSIGRTSSYEQYFGPGTRLTVT.

This clonotype occurred many times. This sequence joins TRBV29-1 and TRBJ1-1, with TRBD1 matching over 7 bases. This CDR3 has 10 amino acids. Germline loops: CDR1 SQVTM, CDR2 ANQGSEA. V was pared by 6 bases and J by 8 bases, with 3 bases of the junction left unmatched. The CDR3 DNA follows: TGCAGCGTCGTGGACAGGGAAGCTTTCTTT. Translation: CSVVDREAFF.

In its sample, this clonotype was seen a few times. The J gene is TRBJ2-7, the V gene TRBV7-9, with no clear D. CDR3 length equals 12 residues. The germline gives CDR1 SEHNR, CDR2 FQNEAQ (reference sequence). Trimming shortened V by 6 bases and J by 2 bases, and 8 bases separated the two germline ends. Written as DNA, the CDR3 is TGTGCCAGCAGGTTCGAAGCCTACGAGCAGTACTTC. It translates to CASRFEAYEQYF.

This clonotype was detected ten times or more. The rearrangement uses TRBV27 and TRBJ1-3; perhaps TRBD1 as D (5 bases). The CDR3 loop spans 15 amino acids. Germline CDR1 MNHEY, CDR2 SMNVEV (reference sequence). The V gene lost 2 bases and the J gene lost 0 bases, with 8 bases spanning the gap. The CDR3 is CASSLQGSSGNTIYF. CDR3 in DNA: TGTGCCAGCAGTTTACAGGGTAGCTCTGGAAACACCATATATTTT.

There are a few counts of this clonotype. The chain recombines TRBV18 with TRBJ1-5, with D perhaps matching TRBD1 (5 bases). This CDR3 is 13 amino acids long. CDR1 and CDR2 (germline): KGHSH, LQKENI. The V gene lost 3 bases and the J gene lost 4 bases, with 7 bases spanning the gap. The CDR3 here is CASSPGTNQPQHF. The CDR3 coding sequence is TGTGCCAGCTCACCCGGGACGAATCAGCCCCAGCATTTT.

This clonotype was detected ten times or more. V is TRBV7-8 and J is TRBJ2-2, with a weak D call TRBD2 (5 bases). Germline lookup yields CDR1 SGHVS and CDR2 FQNEAQ. Trimming cost V 5 bases and J 1 base, with 11 bases left between them. CDR3 length: 15 amino acids. The CDR3 loop is CASSSRRLNTGELFF. DNA for the CDR3: TGTGCCAGCAGCAGTCGGAGGTTGAACACCGGGGAGCTGTTTTTT.

At least ten counts were recorded for this clonotype. The rearrangement joins TRBV6-1 to TRBJ2-2; D not resolved. Trimming shortened V by 7 bases and J by 4 bases, and 4 bases separated the two germline ends. The germline gives CDR1 MNHNS, CDR2 SASEGT. This CDR3 comprises 11 residues. The CDR3, as DNA: TGTGCCAGCACTCTCACCGGGGAGCTGTTTTTT. It yields the protein CASTLTGELFF.

The sample holds many counts of this clonotype. This chain uses TRBV5-4 with TRBJ1-5; D not resolved. V was shortened by 0 bases and J by 5 bases, with 6 bases between the two germline ends. This CDR3 contains 13 residues. Per the germline V gene, CDR1 is SGHNT and CDR2 is YYREEE (reference sequence). The CDR3 DNA follows: TGTGCCAGCAGCTTGGAGGCAGATCAGCCCCAGCATTTT. It specifies CASSLEADQPQHF.

This clonotype was counted ten times or more. The CDR3 spells CASSNGLAGAQETQYF. The CDR3 nucleotides are TGTGCCAGCAGTAACGGACTAGCGGGGGCACAAGAGACCCAGTACTTC. The V and J genes are TRBV12-3 or TRBV12-4 and TRBJ2-5; 13 positions agree with TRBD2. V trimming: 5 bases; J trimming: 2 bases; junction bases outside the gene matches: 5. This CDR3 is 16 amino acids long.

This clonotype has a count of ten or more. DNA for the CDR3: TGTGCCAGCAGCCCCGTTAGCCGGGGGTCCGGGGAGCTGTTTTTT. Amino acid sequence: CASSPVSRGSGELFF. This rearrangement joins TRBV2 to TRBJ2-2, with D possibly being TRBD2 (6 bases). Trimming shortened V by 6 bases and J by 6 bases, and 17 bases separated the two germline ends. Germline assignment: CDR1 SNHLY and CDR2 FYNNEI. CDR3 length: 15 residues.

This clonotype has a count of ten or more. DNA for the CDR3: TGTGCCAGCAGCGGCGGGACCGTATCGAGGACCGGGGAGCTGTTTTTT. It yields the protein CASSGGTVSRTGELFF. The gene calls are TRBV7-9 and TRBJ2-2, with a weak D call TRBD2 (6 bases). Germline-derived CDR1 and CDR2 are SEHNR and FQNEAQ (reference sequence). V lost 5 bases to trimming and J lost 5 bases, with 18 bases between them. This CDR3 has 16 residues.